These 5 T cell receptor beta chains came from one sample sequenced in a study of T cell repertoires in aging, cancer and after chemotherapy. Peripheral blood genomic DNA, not sorted cells or RNA, was the template. TRB rearrangements spanning V, D and J were amplified using mixed TRB-A/B primers. TCRdb fed the multiplex PCR reads into MiXCR, producing one record per CDR3 protein. Among about 10,000 distinct CDR3 sequences listed, around a third were seen once. The sample consisted of blood. Every receptor here comes from a human donor in good health. The donor label of this sample is uncertain.

This clonotype qualifies as medium-sized (0.01 to 0.1%). The chain has TRBV29-1 and TRBJ2-1, with 9 bases that match TRBD1. The CDR3 totals 12 residues. Germline-derived CDR1 and CDR2 are SQVTM and ANQGSEA. The trim removed 4 bases at V and 10 bases at J, leaving 5 bases unmatched. This chain's CDR3 is CSVARQGVEQFF. The CDR3 DNA reads TGCAGCGTTGCACGACAGGGGGTCGAGCAGTTCTTC.

The V gene is TRBV30, the J gene TRBJ2-4; D may be TRBD1 (5 bases). This CDR3 contains 18 residues. The V and J ends lost 0 bases and 8 bases respectively, with 26 bases between them. Germline lookup yields CDR1 GTSNPN and CDR2 SVGIG (reference sequence). The CDR3 nucleotides read TGTGCCTGGAGTGTTTACCCAACAGGCCCCCAAAACTCGGACATTCAGTACTTC. Translated, it gives CAWSVYPTGPQNSDIQYF.

The V call is TRBV6-4, the J call TRBJ2-1; TRBD2 might be the D (5 bases). Germline CDR1 MRHNA, CDR2 SNTAGT. The germline V and J ends were trimmed by 0 bases and 1 base, with 13 bases remaining between them. This CDR3 is 17 amino acids long. In nucleotides, the CDR3 is TGTGCCAGCAGTGACTCGACTGGCGGGTGGTCCTACAATGAGCAGTTCTTC. It yields the protein CASSDSTGGWSYNEQFF.

The gene calls are TRBV6-1 and TRBJ1-5; 7 positions agree with TRBD1. The V segment lost 6 bases and the J segment 11 bases; nucleotides outside the gene matches: 7. CDR3 size: 12 residues. Germline V gene data show CDR1 as MNHNS and CDR2 as SASEGT. The CDR3 loop is CASSNPGQAQHF. CDR3 DNA: TGTGCCAGCAGCAACCCCGGACAGGCCCAGCATTTT.

Concerning this clonotype: Germline and junction disagree at one end, which may indicate a read error. The V call is TRBV4-2, the J call TRBJ2-7; a possible D gene is TRBD1 (6 bases). The CDR3 loop spans 15 amino acids. Germline-derived CDR1 and CDR2 are LGHNA and YNFKEQ. CDR3 DNA: TGCGCCAGCAGCCAAGATTCAGGGACACCCCTAGTCCAGTACTTC. Translated, it gives CASSQDSGTPLVQYF.